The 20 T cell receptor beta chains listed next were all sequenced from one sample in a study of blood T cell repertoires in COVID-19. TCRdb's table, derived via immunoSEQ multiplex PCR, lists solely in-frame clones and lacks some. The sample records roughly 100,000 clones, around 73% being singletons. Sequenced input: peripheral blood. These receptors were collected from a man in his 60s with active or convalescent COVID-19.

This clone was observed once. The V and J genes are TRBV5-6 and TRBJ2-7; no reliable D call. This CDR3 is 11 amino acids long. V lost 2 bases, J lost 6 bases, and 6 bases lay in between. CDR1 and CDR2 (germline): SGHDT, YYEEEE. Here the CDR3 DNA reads TGTGCCAGCAGCTTCCTAGTCGAGCAGTACTTC. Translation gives CASSFLVEQYF.

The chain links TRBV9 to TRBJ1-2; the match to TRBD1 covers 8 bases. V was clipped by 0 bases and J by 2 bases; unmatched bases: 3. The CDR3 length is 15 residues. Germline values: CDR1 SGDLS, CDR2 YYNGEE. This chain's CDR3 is CASSVGWTGNYGYTF. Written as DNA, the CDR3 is TGTGCCAGCAGCGTAGGATGGACAGGGAACTATGGCTACACCTTC. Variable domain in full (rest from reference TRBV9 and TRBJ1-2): DSGVTQTPKHLITATGQRVTLRCSPRSGDLSVYWYQQSLDQGLQFLIQYYNGEERAKGNILERFSAQQFPDLHSELNLSSLELGDSALYFCASSVGWTGNYGYTFGSGTRLTVV.

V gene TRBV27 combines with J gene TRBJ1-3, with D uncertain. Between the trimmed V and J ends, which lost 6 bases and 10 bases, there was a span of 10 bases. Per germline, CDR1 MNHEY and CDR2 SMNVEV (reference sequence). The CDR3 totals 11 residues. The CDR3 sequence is CASRFGSTIYF. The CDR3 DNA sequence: TGTGCCAGCAGGTTCGGGTCGACCATATATTTT.

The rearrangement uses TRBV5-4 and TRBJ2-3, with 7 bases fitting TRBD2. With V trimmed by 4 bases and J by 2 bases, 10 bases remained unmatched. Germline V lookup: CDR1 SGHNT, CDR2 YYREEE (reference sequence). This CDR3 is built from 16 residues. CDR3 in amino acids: CASSRSWLADTDTQYF. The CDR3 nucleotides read TGTGCCAGCAGCCGCTCTTGGCTAGCGGACACAGATACGCAGTATTTT.

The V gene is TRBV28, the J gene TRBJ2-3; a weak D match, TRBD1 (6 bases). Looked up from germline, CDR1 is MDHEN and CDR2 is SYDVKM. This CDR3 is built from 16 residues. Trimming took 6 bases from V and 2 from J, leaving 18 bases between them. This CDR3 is CASSSADSLSTDTQYF. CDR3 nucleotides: TGTGCCAGCAGCTCCGCGGACAGTCTTTCCACAGATACGCAGTATTTT.

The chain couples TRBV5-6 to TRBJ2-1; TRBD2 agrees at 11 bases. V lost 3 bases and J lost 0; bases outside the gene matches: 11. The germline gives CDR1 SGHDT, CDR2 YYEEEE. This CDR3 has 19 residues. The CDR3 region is CASSSGLTTSGSSYNEQFF. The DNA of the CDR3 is TGTGCCAGCAGCTCAGGACTGACTACTAGCGGGAGCTCCTACAATGAGCAGTTCTTC. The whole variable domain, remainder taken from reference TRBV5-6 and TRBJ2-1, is DAGVTQSPTHLIKTRGQQVTLRCSPKSGHDTVSWYQQALGQGPQFIFQYYEEEERQRGNFPDRFSGHQFPNYSSELNVNALLLGDSALYLCASSSGLTTSGSSYNEQFFGPGTRLTVL.

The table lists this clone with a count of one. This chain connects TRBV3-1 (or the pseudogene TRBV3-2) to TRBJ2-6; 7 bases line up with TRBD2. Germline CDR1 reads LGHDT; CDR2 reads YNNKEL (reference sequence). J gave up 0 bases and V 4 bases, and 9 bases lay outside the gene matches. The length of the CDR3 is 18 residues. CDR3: CASSPGGLVSSGANVLTF. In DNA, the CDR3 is TGTGCCAGCAGCCCAGGCGGACTAGTCAGCTCTGGGGCCAACGTCCTGACTTTC.

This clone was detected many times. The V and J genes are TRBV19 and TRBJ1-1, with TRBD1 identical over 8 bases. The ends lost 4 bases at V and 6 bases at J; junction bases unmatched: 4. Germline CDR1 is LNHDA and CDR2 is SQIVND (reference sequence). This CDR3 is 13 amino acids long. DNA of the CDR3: TGTGCCAGTAGTAGGGGACAGGTGTCTGAAGCTTTCTTT. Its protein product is CASSRGQVSEAFF.

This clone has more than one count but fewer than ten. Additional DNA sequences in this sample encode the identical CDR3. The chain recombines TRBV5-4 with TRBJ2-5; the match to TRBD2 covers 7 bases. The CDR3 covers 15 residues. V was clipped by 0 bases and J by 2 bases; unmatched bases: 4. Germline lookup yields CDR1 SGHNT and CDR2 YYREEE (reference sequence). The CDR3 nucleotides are TGTGCCAGCAGCTTGGGGCTAGCGGAGCAAGAGACCCAGTACTTC. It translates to CASSLGLAEQETQYF.

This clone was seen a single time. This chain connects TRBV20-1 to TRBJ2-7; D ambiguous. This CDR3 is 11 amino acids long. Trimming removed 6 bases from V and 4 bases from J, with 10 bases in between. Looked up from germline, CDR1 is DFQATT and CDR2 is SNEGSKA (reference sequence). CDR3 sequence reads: CSANLVYEQYF. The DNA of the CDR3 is TGCAGTGCGAACCTAGTTTACGAGCAGTACTTC.

CDR3 nucleotides: TGCGCCAGCAGCGCCGGACAGGGGGCTGGGGCCAACGTCCTGACTTTC. Its translation is CASSAGQGAGANVLTF. This sequence joins TRBV5-1 and TRBJ2-6; TRBD1 aligns across 10 bases. The V gene's germline CDR1 is SGHRS and CDR2 YFSETQ. The CDR3 length is 16 residues. V shed 4 bases and J 2 bases; nucleotides not matched to a gene: 3.

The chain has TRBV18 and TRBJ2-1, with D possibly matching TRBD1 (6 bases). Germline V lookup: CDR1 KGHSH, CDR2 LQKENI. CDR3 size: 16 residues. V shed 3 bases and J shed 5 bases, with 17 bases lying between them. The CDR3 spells CASSPDRYRLNNEQFF. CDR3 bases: TGTGCCAGCTCACCCGACAGGTACCGCCTTAACAATGAGCAGTTCTTC.

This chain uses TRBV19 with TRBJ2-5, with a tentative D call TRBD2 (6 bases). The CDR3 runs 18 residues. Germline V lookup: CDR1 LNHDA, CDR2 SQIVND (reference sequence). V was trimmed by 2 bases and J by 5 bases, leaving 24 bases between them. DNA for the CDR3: TGTGCCAGTAGTATACAGCCTCGGACCGATTCTCGGGGGGAGACCCAGTACTTC. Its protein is CASSIQPRTDSRGETQYF.

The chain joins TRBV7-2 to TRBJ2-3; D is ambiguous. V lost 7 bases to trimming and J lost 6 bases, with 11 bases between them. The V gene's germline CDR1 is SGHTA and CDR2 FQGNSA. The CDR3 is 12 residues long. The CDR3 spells CASNRVSDTQYF. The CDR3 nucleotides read TGTGCCAGCAATCGGGTTTCCGATACGCAGTATTTT. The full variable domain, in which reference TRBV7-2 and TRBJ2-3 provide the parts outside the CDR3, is GAGVSQSPSNKVTEKGKDVELRCDPISGHTALYWYRQSLGQGLEFLIYFQGNSAPDKSGLPSDRFSAERTGGSVSTLTIQRTQQEDSAVYLCASNRVSDTQYFGPGTRLTVL.

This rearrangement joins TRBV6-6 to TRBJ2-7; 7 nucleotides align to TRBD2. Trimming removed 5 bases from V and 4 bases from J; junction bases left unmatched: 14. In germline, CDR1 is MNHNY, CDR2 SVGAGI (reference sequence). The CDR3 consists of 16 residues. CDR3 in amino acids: CASSPSRGLQDYEQYF. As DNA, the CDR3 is TGTGCCAGCAGTCCATCCCGGGGACTACAAGATTACGAGCAGTACTTC.

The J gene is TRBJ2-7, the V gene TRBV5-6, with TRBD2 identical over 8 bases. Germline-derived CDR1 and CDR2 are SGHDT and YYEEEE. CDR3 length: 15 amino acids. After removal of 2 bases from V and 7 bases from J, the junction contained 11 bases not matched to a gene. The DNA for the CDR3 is TGTGCCAGCAGCTTCCTCGGGAGGGCGGAGGAGGAGCAGTACTTC. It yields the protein CASSFLGRAEEEQYF.

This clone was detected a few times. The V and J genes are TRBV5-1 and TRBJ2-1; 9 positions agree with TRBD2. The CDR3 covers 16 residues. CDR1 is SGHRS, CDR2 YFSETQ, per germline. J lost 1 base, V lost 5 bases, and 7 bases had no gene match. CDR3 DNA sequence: TGCGCCAGCAGAGGGCAAGCGGGAGGATCCTACAATGAGCAGTTCTTC. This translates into CASRGQAGGSYNEQFF. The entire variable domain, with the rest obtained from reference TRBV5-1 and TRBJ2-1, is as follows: KAGVTQTPRYLIKTRGQQVTLSCSPISGHRSVSWYQQTPGQGLQFLFEYFSETQRNKGNFPGRFSGRQFSNSRSEMNVSTLELGDSALYLCASRGQAGGSYNEQFFGPGTRLTVL.

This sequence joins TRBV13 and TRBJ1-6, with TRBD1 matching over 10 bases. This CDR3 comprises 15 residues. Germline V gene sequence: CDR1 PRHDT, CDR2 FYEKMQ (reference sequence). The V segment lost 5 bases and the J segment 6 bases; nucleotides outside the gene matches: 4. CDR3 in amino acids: CASSGTGAGNSPLHF. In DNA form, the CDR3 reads TGTGCCAGCAGCGGGACAGGGGCGGGTAATTCACCCCTCCACTTT.

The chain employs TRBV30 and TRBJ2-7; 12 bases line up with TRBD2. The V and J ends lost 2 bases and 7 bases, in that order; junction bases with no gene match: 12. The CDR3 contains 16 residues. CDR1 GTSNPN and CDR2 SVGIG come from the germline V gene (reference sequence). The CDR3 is CAWSSSSGRALGEQYF. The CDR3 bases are TGTGCCTGGAGTAGTTCTAGCGGGAGGGCCTTAGGAGAGCAGTACTTC.

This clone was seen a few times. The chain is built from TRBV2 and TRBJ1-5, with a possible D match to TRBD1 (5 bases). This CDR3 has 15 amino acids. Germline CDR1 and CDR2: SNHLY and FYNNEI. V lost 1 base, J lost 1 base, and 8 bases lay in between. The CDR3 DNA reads TGTGCCAGCAGTGAAGACAGGTTGAGCAATCAGCCCCAGCATTTT. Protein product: CASSEDRLSNQPQHF.